These 10 T cell receptor beta chains originate from one sample sequenced in a study of blood T cell repertoires in COVID-19. Data came from immunoSEQ multiplex PCR; TCRdb stores just in-frame clones and leaves some out. The sample shows 100,000 to 150,000 clones, roughly three quarters of them seen only once. Sequenced sample: peripheral blood. The receptors come from a woman in her seventies with acute or convalescent COVID-19.

This chain uses TRBV6-6 with TRBJ2-7; D not certain. CDR3 length equals 12 residues. Trimming took 4 bases from V and 4 from J, leaving 8 bases between them. CDR1 and CDR2 (germline): MNHNY, SVGAGI (reference sequence). CDR3 bases: TGTGCCAGCAGTTCCCTCTCGTACGAGCAGTACTTC. Its translation is CASSSLSYEQYF.

This clone appeared a few times. This chain uses TRBV11-2 with TRBJ2-4, with D perhaps matching TRBD2 (6 bases). Trimming removed 1 base at V and 3 bases at J, with 10 bases between. CDR1 is SGHAT, CDR2 FQNNGV, per germline. This CDR3 contains 15 residues. CDR3 in DNA: TGTGCCAGCAGCTTAGTTGGGGGGAACAAAAACATTCAGTACTTC. This codes for CASSLVGGNKNIQYF.

The V and J genes are TRBV6-2 or TRBV6-3 and TRBJ2-7, with D perhaps matching TRBD1 (5 bases). The CDR3 covers 14 residues. Germline-derived CDR1 and CDR2 are MNHEY and SVGEGT. Between the trimmed V and J ends, which lost 4 bases and 1 base, there was a span of 11 bases. CDR3 in DNA: TGTGCCAGCAGTTCTATCAGGGAATCCTACGAGCAGTACTTC. Translating gives CASSSIRESYEQYF.

The chain has TRBV28 and TRBJ1-2; 7 bases agree with TRBD1. Looked up from germline, CDR1 is MDHEN and CDR2 is SYDVKM. V lost 6 bases to trimming and J lost 2 bases; unmatched junction nucleotides: 6. The CDR3 sequence is 14 residues long. CDR3 nucleotides: TGTGCCAGCAGATCCCAACAGGGGAACTATGGCTACACCTTC. It encodes CASRSQQGNYGYTF.

This clone was counted between two and nine times. V is TRBV7-2 and J is TRBJ1-5; TRBD1 is a possible D gene (5 bases). The CDR3 covers 18 residues. CDR1 and CDR2 (germline): SGHTA, FQGNSA. V was pared by 1 base and J by 4 bases, with 20 bases between. The CDR3 protein is CASSLVGGILGGNQPQHF. CDR3 DNA: TGTGCCAGCAGCTTAGTCGGTGGCATCCTCGGGGGTAATCAGCCCCAGCATTTT. The full variable domain, its missing parts supplied by reference TRBV7-2 and TRBJ1-5, is GAGVSQSPSNKVTEKGKDVELRCDPISGHTALYWYRQSLGQGLEFLIYFQGNSAPDKSGLPSDRFSAERTGGSVSTLTIQRTQQEDSAVYLCASSLVGGILGGNQPQHFGDGTRLSIL.

This rearrangement joins TRBV11-2 to TRBJ2-5; TRBD2 aligns across 13 bases. The CDR3 extends over 17 amino acids. Germline CDR1 and CDR2: SGHAT and FQNNGV. Trimming cost V 5 bases and J 7 bases; bases outside gene matches: 13. The CDR3 region is CASSPTILAGGPSTQYF. CDR3 coding DNA: TGTGCCAGCAGCCCCACCATACTAGCGGGGGGGCCTTCGACCCAGTACTTC. The full variable domain, its missing parts supplied by reference TRBV11-2 and TRBJ2-5, is EAGVAQSPRYKIIEKRQSVAFWCNPISGHATLYWYQQILGQGPKLLIQFQNNGVVDDSQLPKDRFSAERLKGVDSTLKIQPAKLEDSAVYLCASSPTILAGGPSTQYFGPGTRLLVL.

This chain links TRBV10-1 with TRBJ1-4, with D possibly being TRBD1 (6 bases). Germline V lookup: CDR1 WNHNN, CDR2 SYGVQD (reference sequence). Trimming left V 6 bases short and J 1 base short, with 15 bases between. The CDR3 extends over 16 amino acids. The CDR3 spells CASSRGPPGTNEKLFF. CDR3 nucleotide sequence: TGCGCCAGCAGCAGGGGACCACCAGGAACTAATGAAAAACTGTTTTTT.

The rearrangement uses TRBV6-5 and TRBJ2-7; TRBD1 matches at 7 bases. CDR3 size: 13 residues. Germline V CDR1 and CDR2: MNHEY, SVGAGI. Losses at the gene ends were 6 bases for V and 1 base for J; bases not matched to a gene: 3. DNA for the CDR3: TGTGCCAGCAGAGACAGGGTGTCCTACGAGCAGTACTTC. This sequence encodes CASRDRVSYEQYF.

This chain's CDR3 is CASSYIGQGINTEAFF. The CDR3 nucleotides are TGTGCCAGCAGTTACATTGGACAGGGAATCAACACTGAAGCTTTCTTT. The J gene is TRBJ1-1, the V gene TRBV6-5; 8 bases line up with TRBD1. This CDR3 has 16 residues. The germline V gene encodes CDR1 MNHEY and CDR2 SVGAGI. V gave up 2 bases and J gave up 2 bases; unmatched junction bases: 7.

The chain employs TRBV10-3 and TRBJ1-1, with 7 nucleotides matching TRBD1. From germline, CDR1 is ENHRY and CDR2 SYGVKD. With V trimmed by 7 bases and J by 4 bases, 9 bases remained unmatched. The CDR3 totals 14 residues. CDR3 residues: CAINLRGQGTEAFF. The CDR3 bases are TGTGCCATCAACCTTAGGGGGCAGGGCACTGAAGCTTTCTTT.